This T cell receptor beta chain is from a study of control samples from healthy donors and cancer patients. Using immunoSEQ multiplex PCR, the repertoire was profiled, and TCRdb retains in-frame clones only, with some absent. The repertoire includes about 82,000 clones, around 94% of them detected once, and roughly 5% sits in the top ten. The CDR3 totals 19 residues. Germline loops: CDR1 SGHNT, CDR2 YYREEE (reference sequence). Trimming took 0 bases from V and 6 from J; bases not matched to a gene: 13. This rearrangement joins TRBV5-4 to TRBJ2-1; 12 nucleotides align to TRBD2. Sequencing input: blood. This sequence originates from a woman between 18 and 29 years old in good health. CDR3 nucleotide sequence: TGTGCCAGCAGCTTGGTCCGACTAGCGGGAGCCCAGGTGGGCAATGAGCAGTTCTTC. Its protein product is CASSLVRLAGAQVGNEQFF.